This T cell receptor beta chain was captured by sequencing in a study of T cell repertoires in aging, cancer and after chemotherapy. Study summary: Donor ages fell into six groups from 30 or younger up to 70 or older. Overall study findings and caveats: Loss of evenness, beyond lost richness, contributed to age-related TCR diversity decline in cancer patients.

The CDR3 length is 14 residues. The V end was cut by 4 bases, the J end by 1 base, with 8 bases between. CDR1 and CDR2 (germline): SGHDT, YYEEEE. The template was genomic DNA from peripheral blood, not RNA. This clonotype qualifies as medium-sized. Its target is unknown. TRB rearrangements spanning V, D and J were amplified using mixed TRB-A/B primers. One entry per CDR3 protein results from TCRdb running MiXCR on the multiplex PCR reads. The table includes some 2,500 distinct CDR3 sequences, less than 25% detected once. J is TRBJ2-2 and V is TRBV5-6; a possible D gene is TRBD2 (5 bases). Sequences were obtained from blood. The clonotype comes from a human donor with a solid tumor. CDR3 nucleotides: TGTGCCAGCAGCCTGGACTGGAACACCGGGGAGCTGTTTTTT. Amino acid sequence: CASSLDWNTGELFF.